Listed here are 13 T cell receptor beta chains from one sample, sequenced in a study of metastatic and nonmetastatic thyroid tumors. Nobody among the patients had been given any treatment before thyroid surgery. TCRdb reanalyzed the PCR reads with MiXCR. The sample includes roughly 24,000 clones, more than 20% of them seen just once. The sample was blood. The receptors were sampled from a male donor with papillary thyroid cancer or a benign thyroid nodule (not recorded which). Some clones in this sample may be carry-over from other donors' samples.

Only a few counts were recorded for this clone. This chain uses TRBV6-1 with TRBJ2-7; the match to TRBD2 covers 11 bases. This CDR3 has 15 residues. Germline CDR1 is MNHNS and CDR2 is SASEGT. Germline trimming cut 7 bases from V and 3 bases from J; bases unmatched to any gene: 8. CDR3 nucleotides: TGTGCCAGCAAAAAGGGACTAGCGGACAACTACGAGCAGTACTTC. As protein: CASKKGLADNYEQYF.

In this sample, this clone turned up many times. The J gene is TRBJ2-7, the V gene TRBV4-3; weak D call: TRBD2 (6 bases). V gave up 4 bases and J gave up 2 bases, with 21 bases separating them. The CDR3 is 17 amino acids. Germline CDR1 and CDR2: LGHNA and YSLEER. The DNA for the CDR3 is TGCGCCAGCAGCCCTGATCTGGGGAGGACATGGACCTACGAGCAGTACTTC. Protein sequence: CASSPDLGRTWTYEQYF.

In this sample, this clone turned up many times. CDR3 sequence (DNA): TGTGCCAGCAGCCCAGGGGGAGGGAATGAGCAGTTCTTC. Translation: CASSPGGGNEQFF. The chain employs TRBV7-3 and TRBJ2-1; D assignment may be TRBD1 or TRBD2 (7 bases each). Germline lookup yields CDR1 SGHTA and CDR2 FQGTGA. V lost 5 bases and J lost 7, with 12 bases in between. The CDR3 totals 13 residues. Full variable domain (missing parts from reference TRBV7-3 and TRBJ2-1): GAGVSQTPSNKVTEKGKYVELRCDPISGHTALYWYRQSLGQGPEFLIYFQGTGAADDSGLPNDRFFAVRPEGSVSTLKIQRTERGDSAVYLCASSPGGGNEQFFGPGTRLTVL.

This clone was recorded many times. The chain links TRBV12-3 or TRBV12-4 to TRBJ2-5, with 8 bases that match TRBD2. CDR3 length equals 11 residues. The V gene end was trimmed by 11 bases and the J gene end by 10 bases; junction bases not matched to a gene: 9. CDR3 bases: TGTGCCCGCAAGGCTAGCGGGTACCAGTACTTC. It encodes CARKASGYQYF.

This clone was seen at least ten times. The J gene is TRBJ2-5, the V gene TRBV18; the D is unclear. CDR1 KGHSH and CDR2 LQKENI come from the germline V gene. The CDR3 is 17 amino acids. V lost 1 base, J lost 2 bases, and 17 bases lay in between. The CDR3 DNA is TGTGCCAGCTCACCACGGGCCCCGGCCTCGGCACAAGAGACCCAGTACTTC. Translation gives CASSPRAPASAQETQYF.

This clone has ten or more counts. The chain is built from TRBV20-1 and TRBJ2-1; TRBD2 matches at 14 bases. The CDR3 loop spans 14 amino acids. Germline loops: CDR1 DFQATT, CDR2 SNEGSKA (reference sequence). The V gene end was trimmed by 4 bases and the J gene end by 10 bases; junction bases not matched to a gene: 6. CDR3 in DNA: TGCAGTGCTACGGGACTAGCGGGAGTCCAGGAGCAGTTCTTC. Protein product: CSATGLAGVQEQFF.

With regard to this clone: One junction end does not reproduce the germline sequence, and a read error may be involved. The gene calls are TRBV11-2 and TRBJ2-6, with D possibly TRBD1 on 5 matching bases. This CDR3 spans 16 amino acids. CDR1 is SGHAT, CDR2 FQNNGV, per germline. Here the CDR3 DNA reads TGTGCCAGCAGCTTAGGCCAGGGTGTAGGCGCCAACTTCCTGACTTTC. Translation gives CASSLGQGVGANFLTF.

The rearrangement uses TRBV11-1 and TRBJ1-6, with 8 nucleotides matching TRBD1. Per the germline V gene, CDR1 is SGHAT and CDR2 is FQDESV (reference sequence). V shed 3 bases, J shed 2 bases, and the junction held 6 bases outside the gene matches. CDR3 size: 17 residues. CDR3 sequence reads: CASSLRDRRAYNSPLHF. CDR3 nucleotide sequence: TGTGCCAGCAGCTTGAGGGACAGGCGCGCCTATAATTCACCCCTCCACTTT.

At least ten counts were recorded for this clone. The chain employs TRBV15 and TRBJ1-5, with D hard to call. This CDR3 is 15 amino acids long. The V and J ends lost 0 bases and 2 bases respectively, with 8 bases between them. Germline lookup yields CDR1 LNHNV and CDR2 YYDKDF (reference sequence). CDR3 sequence: CATSRDTHGNQPQHF. The DNA for the CDR3 is TGTGCCACCAGCAGAGATACACACGGCAATCAGCCCCAGCATTTT.

Only one count was recorded for this clone. The chain joins TRBV30 to TRBJ1-5; 9 bases agree with TRBD1. Germline CDR1 and CDR2: GTSNPN and SVGIG (reference sequence). The J segment lost 5 bases and the V segment lost 3 bases, leaving 2 bases of the junction unmatched. The CDR3 has 13 residues. DNA of the CDR3: TGTGCCTGGAGCGGACAGGGGTATCAGCCCCAGCATTTT. Translated: CAWSGQGYQPQHF.

This chain links TRBV7-2 with TRBJ2-5; 11 bases agree with TRBD2. The J call may be wrong; the DNA end is better matched by TRBJ2-1. Germline V CDR1 and CDR2: SGHTA, FQGNSA. The CDR3 is 16 amino acids. The CDR3 reads CASSPRVAGGQPEQFF. For the CDR3, the DNA is TGTGCCAGCAGCCCAAGGGTAGCGGGGGGGCAGCCTGAGCAGTTCTTC.

This clone occurred many times. The V call is TRBV11-3, the J call TRBJ2-2; D is uncertain. Germline CDR1 and CDR2: SGHNT and YENEEA. This CDR3 has 12 amino acids. The ends were cut back, 3 bases at V and 7 bases at J, with 6 bases in the middle. CDR3 region: CASSLVGGELFF. The CDR3 DNA reads as TGTGCCAGCAGCTTGGTAGGCGGGGAGCTGTTTTTT.

In its sample, this clone was seen many times. The rearrangement links TRBV29-1 to TRBJ2-1; no clear D gene. V lost 8 bases and J lost 7, with 18 bases in between. The germline V gene has CDR1 SQVTM and CDR2 ANQGSEA. CDR3 length: 13 amino acids. The CDR3 spells CSTMIGMGNEQFF. The CDR3 bases are TGCAGCACCATGATAGGGATGGGGAATGAGCAGTTCTTC.